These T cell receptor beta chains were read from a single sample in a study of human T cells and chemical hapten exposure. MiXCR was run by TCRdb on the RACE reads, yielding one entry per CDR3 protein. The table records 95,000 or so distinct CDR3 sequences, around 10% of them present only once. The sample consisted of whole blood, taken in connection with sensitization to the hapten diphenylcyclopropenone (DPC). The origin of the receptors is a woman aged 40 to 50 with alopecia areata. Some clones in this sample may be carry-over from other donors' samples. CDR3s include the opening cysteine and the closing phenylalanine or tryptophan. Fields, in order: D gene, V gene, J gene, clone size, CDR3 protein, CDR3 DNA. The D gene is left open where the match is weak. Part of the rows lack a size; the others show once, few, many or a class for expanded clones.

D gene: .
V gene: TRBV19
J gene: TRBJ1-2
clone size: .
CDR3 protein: CASSILAANYGYTF
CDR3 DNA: TGTGCCAGTAGTATCTTAGCGGCTAACTATGGCTACACCTTC

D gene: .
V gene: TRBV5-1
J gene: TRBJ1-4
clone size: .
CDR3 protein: CASSLEGTTNEKLFF
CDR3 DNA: TGCGCCAGCAGCTTGGAGGGTACAACTAATGAAAAACTGTTTTTT

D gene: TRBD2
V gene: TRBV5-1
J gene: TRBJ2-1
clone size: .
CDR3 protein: CASSSGTSGSHEQFF
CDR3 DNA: TGCGCCAGCAGCTCTGGGACTAGCGGGAGTCATGAGCAGTTCTTC

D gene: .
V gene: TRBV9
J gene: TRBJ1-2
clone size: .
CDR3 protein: CASSAQQQSYGYTF
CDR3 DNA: TGTGCCAGCAGCGCCCAACAACAATCCTATGGCTACACCTTC

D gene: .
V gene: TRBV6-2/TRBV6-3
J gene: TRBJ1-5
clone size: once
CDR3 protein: CASRFINQPQHF
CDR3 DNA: TGTGCCAGCAGGTTTATCAATCAGCCCCAGCATTTT

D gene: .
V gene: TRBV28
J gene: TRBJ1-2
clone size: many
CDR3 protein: CASSTPGQYGYTF
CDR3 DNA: TGTGCCAGCAGTACCCCCGGTCAATATGGCTACACCTTC

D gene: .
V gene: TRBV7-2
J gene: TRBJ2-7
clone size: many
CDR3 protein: CASSLAGTVTYEQYF
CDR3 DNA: TGTGCCAGCAGCTTAGCCGGGACCGTGACCTACGAGCAGTACTTC

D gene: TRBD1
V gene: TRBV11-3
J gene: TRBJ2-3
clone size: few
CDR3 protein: CASSIRTGAYTQYF
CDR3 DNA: TGTGCCAGCAGCATCCGGACAGGGGCCTATACGCAGTATTTT

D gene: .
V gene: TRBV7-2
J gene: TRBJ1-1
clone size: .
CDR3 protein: CASSLEFWRGAFF
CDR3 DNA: .

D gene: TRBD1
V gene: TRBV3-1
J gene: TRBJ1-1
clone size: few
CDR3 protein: CASSQGTRDSEAFF
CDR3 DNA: TGTGCCAGCAGCCAAGGAACCCGGGACAGTGAAGCTTTCTTT

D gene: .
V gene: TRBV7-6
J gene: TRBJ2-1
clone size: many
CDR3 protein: CASSSLESNSYNEQFF
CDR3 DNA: TGTGCCAGCAGCAGTCTAGAGAGCAACTCCTACAATGAGCAGTTCTTC

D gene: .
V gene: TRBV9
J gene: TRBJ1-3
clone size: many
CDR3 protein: CASSVEPGNTIYF
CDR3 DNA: TGTGCCAGCAGCGTAGAGCCCGGAAACACCATATATTTT

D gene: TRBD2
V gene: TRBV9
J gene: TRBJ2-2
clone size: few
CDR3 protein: CASSAGLAWNTGELFF
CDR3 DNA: TGTGCCAGCAGCGCCGGACTAGCGTGGAACACCGGGGAGCTGTTTTTT

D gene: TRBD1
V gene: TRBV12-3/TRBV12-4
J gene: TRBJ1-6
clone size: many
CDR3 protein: CASSPYGTGGRSPLHF
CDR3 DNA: TGTGCCAGCAGCCCTTACGGGACAGGGGGCAGGTCACCCCTCCACTTT

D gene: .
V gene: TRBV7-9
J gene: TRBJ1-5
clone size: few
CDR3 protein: CASSFRGSNQPQHF
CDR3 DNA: TGTGCCAGCTCTTTCCGGGGTAGCAATCAGCCCCAGCATTTT

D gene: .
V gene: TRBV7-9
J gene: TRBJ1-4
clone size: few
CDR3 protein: CASSPGPRNEKLFF
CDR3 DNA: TGTGCCAGCAGCCCGGGACCTAGAAATGAAAAACTGTTTTTT